This T cell receptor (beta chain) was captured in a study of tumor and adjacent non-tumor tissue in lung cancer (dated by TCRdb to 2016 to 2018). Context from the whole study: By cancer type, the cohort comprised approximately twelve adenocarcinoma patients, a couple of squamous cell carcinoma patients and 1 small cell lung cancer patient. Some 31 paired specimens, one tumor and one normal lung sample per patient, were profiled by TCRbeta CDR3 sequencing. Bulk TCRbeta repertoires were compared between lung tumor tissue and matched distant non-tumor lung tissue obtained from around 14 lung cancer patients. In total, sequencing yielded 95 million to 150 million productive TCRbeta reads, which works out to an average of approximately 4.1 million reads per sample. The roughly 15 patients were aged roughly 30 to 85 years, included 10 men and 5 women, and had TNM stage I to III disease. The research as a whole found: Neither the sequencing platform nor unique molecular identifiers are mentioned in the methods. Tumor tissue showed significantly greater TCR diversity (inverse Simpson) than normal lung tissue (roughly 390 vs 170, P = 0.0075, Mann-Whitney U test). Because peripheral blood was not sequenced, the blood TCRbeta repertoires of the lung cancer patients in the study went unexamined. The top 100 clones made up a significantly larger cumulative share of the repertoire in normal lung than in tumor tissue. With only about 16 patients in the cohort, the authors noted that larger samples and more detailed clinical data are needed. TCR diversity was significantly higher in younger patients, and greater tumor TCR diversity was associated with shorter overall survival and shorter disease-free survival.

For this clonotype: Its cognate antigen has yet to be identified. One end of the junction fails to match germline, which may point to a read error.

Bulk unsorted tissue served as the source for RNA extraction, and RNA quality was assessed using a NanoDrop ND-1000 and an Agilent 2100. Newly diagnosed lung cancer patients without prior chemotherapy who had been admitted for thoracic surgery in China between August and November 2014 were enrolled as donors. Anyone who had undergone radiotherapy or chemotherapy before, or who had another cancer at the same time, was left out of the study. Pieces of surgical tissue measuring about 1-2 cm3 were kept in RNAlater solution and held at -80 degrees C until needed. Libraries were prepared through multiplex PCR. TCRdb lists the instrument as Illumina HiSeq 2500. TCRbeta libraries were constructed through three rounds of nested PCR with primers (Table S4) according to protocols modified from ARM-PCR. PCR products of 200-500 bp were gel-excised and purified with the QIAquick gel extraction kit before sequencing. Processing in the source paper ran as follows. Trimmomatic was used to clean the reads, FLASH merged the cleaned reads into complete CDR3 sequences, and MiTCR assigned the sequences to V(D)J germline segments. VDJtools was used to compute clonal diversity as the inverse Simpson's index. In-frame sequences lacking a premature stop codon were counted as productive reads. TCRdb reworked the public reads: Q25 trimming with fastp, MiXCR clone assembly, productive beta chains retained. Each CDR3 protein appears once, grouped with its most common genes and DNA. The V and J calls shown here were made by TCRdb, not taken from the authors' results. This sample has approximately 130,000 distinct CDR3 sequences in its table, and over 65% of those were observed once. The ten most abundant clones make up roughly 13% of the sample.

The CDR3 spans 15 residues, from the cysteine through the phenylalanine. The only DNA kept is the CDR3, 45 bases in frame from the first base. The germline V gene yields KGHDR for CDR1 and SFDVKD for CDR2. In this chain, TRBV24-1 is recombined with TRBJ1-3; the D gene remains uncertain. The receptor comes from a man aged 30 to 39 with non-small cell lung cancer. The sequencing sample was made of lung tumor tissue. The DNA reads as follows: TGTGCCACCGGTGATGGCGAGAGCTCTGGAAACACCGTATATTTT. This sequence encodes CATGDGESSGNTVYF.